This is a list of T cell receptor beta chains from one sample in a study of radiation and T cells in renal cell carcinoma. The assay was immunoSEQ multiplex PCR, and TCRdb's table has in-frame clones only and misses some. Among about 60,000 clones listed, about 80% were seen once. The sequencing used blood, collected from a patient whose treatment included radiotherapy and nephrectomy. These receptors all stem from a man between 60 and 70 years old with renal cell carcinoma. Both conserved end residues are part of each CDR3. A D gene is named only where the DNA matches it firmly. Rows may omit the clone size; those that give it use once, few, many or a size class.

>TRBV7-2|TRBJ1-2|-|-
CASSLGQDGGYTF
TGTGCCAGCAGCTTAGGACAGGATGGTGGCTACACCTTC
>TRBV12-2|TRBJ1-5|-|-
CASRLAQGGRRPIQPQHF
TGTGCAAGTCGCTTAGCCCAGGGTGGAAGGAGACCGATTCAGCCCCAGCATTTT
>TRBV18|TRBJ1-2|-|TRBD1
CASSPSGQRLPRAGYTF
TGTGCCAGCTCACCCTCGGGACAGAGACTCCCTCGGGCTGGCTACACCTTC
>TRBV30|TRBJ1-2|-|-
CAWSRGNYGYTF
TGTGCCTGGAGCCGGGGGAACTATGGCTACACCTTC
>TRBV14|TRBJ1-1|-|TRBD1
CASSQDYGQVNTEAFF
TGTGCCAGCAGCCAAGATTATGGACAGGTGAACACTGAAGCTTTCTTT
>TRBV28|TRBJ1-5|-|TRBD1
CASRSPGQSRVNQPQHF
TGTGCCAGCAGATCTCCGGGACAGAGTCGTGTCAATCAGCCCCAGCATTTT
>TRBV29-1|TRBJ1-5|-|-
CSARGRGANQPQHF
TGCAGCGCCCGCGGTCGGGGGGCTAATCAGCCCCAGCATTTT
>TRBV9|TRBJ2-5|-|-
CASSVDGSGGQGETQYF
TGTGCCAGCAGCGTAGATGGTTCGGGGGGCCAGGGGGAGACCCAGTACTTC
>TRBV4-1|TRBJ1-5|-|TRBD1
CASSQDWGQGIQPQHF
TGCGCCAGCAGCCAAGATTGGGGACAGGGGATTCAGCCCCAGCATTTT
>TRBV5-1|TRBJ1-1|-|-
CASSRGERGTEAFF
TGCGCCAGCAGTCGAGGAGAGCGGGGGACTGAAGCTTTCTTT
>TRBV15|TRBJ1-5|few|-
CATSRVYAMLNQPQHF
TGTGCCACCAGCAGAGTTTACGCGATGCTGAATCAGCCCCAGCATTTT